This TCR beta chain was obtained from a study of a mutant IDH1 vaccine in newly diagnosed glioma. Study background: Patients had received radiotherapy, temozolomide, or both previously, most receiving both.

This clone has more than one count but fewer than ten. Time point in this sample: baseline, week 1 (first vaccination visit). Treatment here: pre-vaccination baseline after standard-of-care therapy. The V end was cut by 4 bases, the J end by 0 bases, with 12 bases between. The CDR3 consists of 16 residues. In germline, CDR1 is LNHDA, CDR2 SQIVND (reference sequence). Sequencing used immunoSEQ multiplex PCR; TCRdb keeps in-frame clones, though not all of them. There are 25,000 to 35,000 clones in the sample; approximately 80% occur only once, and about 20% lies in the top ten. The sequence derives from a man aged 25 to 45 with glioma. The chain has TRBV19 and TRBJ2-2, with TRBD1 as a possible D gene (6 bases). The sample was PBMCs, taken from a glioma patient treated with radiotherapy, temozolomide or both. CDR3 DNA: TGTGCCAGTAGTACCAGACAGGCGGCGAACACCGGGGAGCTGTTTTTT. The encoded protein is CASSTRQAANTGELFF.